A selection of T cell receptor beta chains follows, all from one sample in a study of shared clonotypes between healthy human individuals. Libraries were prepared by immunoSEQ multiplex PCR; TCRdb keeps only in-frame clonotypes and omits some of them. The sample lists hundreds of thousands of clones; approximately 95% were seen once. Sequenced: naive CD8+ T cells sorted from blood. The origin of the receptors is a woman younger than 45 in good health. Each CDR3 is given with its conserved first and last residue. D genes are given only for firm matches. Clone size is stated in some rows and not others, as once, few, many or a class when expanded.

NA	TRBJ2-1	TRBV27	TRBD2	TGTGCCAGCAGGATGCTAGCGGGCGGGAACAATGAGCAGTTCTTC	CASRMLAGGNNEQFF
NA	TRBJ1-4	TRBV28	NA	TGTGCCAGCAGCCCCGGCGAAAGTTCTAATGAAAAACTGTTTTTT	CASSPGESSNEKLFF
NA	TRBJ1-1	TRBV10-3	TRBD1	TGTGCCATCAGGGACAGGGTAGGGAGCACTGAAGCTTTCTTT	CAIRDRVGSTEAFF
NA	TRBJ1-5	TRBV28	TRBD1	TGTGCCAGCAGCCGGGACAGGGGGGTACAGCCCCAGCATTTT	CASSRDRGVQPQHF
NA	TRBJ2-7	TRBV27	TRBD1	TGTGCCAGCAGCCCCTGGACAGGGTCCAACGAGCAGTACTTC	CASSPWTGSNEQYF
NA	TRBJ1-5	TRBV7-8	NA	TGTGCCAGCAGTTTACAGGCGTCGCGCAATCAGCCCCAGCATTTT	CASSLQASRNQPQHF
NA	TRBJ2-7	TRBV6-4	NA	TGTGCCCCCCATGATGGGTTCTCCTACGAGCAGTACTTC	CAPHDGFSYEQYF
NA	TRBJ1-3	TRBV2	TRBD1	TGTGCCAGCTTTGACAGGGCGGCTGGAAACACCATATATTTT	CASFDRAAGNTIYF
NA	TRBJ2-1	TRBV28	NA	TGTGCCAGTATGGGGGGACAGAGCTCCTACAATGAGCAGTTCTTC	CASMGGQSSYNEQFF
NA	TRBJ2-1	TRBV7-9	TRBD2	TGTGCCAGCAGCGCTCAAGCGGGAGCTACCTACAATGAGCAGTTCTTC	CASSAQAGATYNEQFF
NA	TRBJ2-7	TRBV9	NA	TGTGCCAGCAGCGTTCGTATGGGGGGCTACGAGCAGTACTTC	CASSVRMGGYEQYF
once	TRBJ2-1	TRBV7-8	TRBD1	TGTGCCAGCAGCCAAATGCGGGACAGGGGGTACCCCTACAATGAGCAGTTCTTC	CASSQMRDRGYPYNEQFF
NA	TRBJ2-5	TRBV7-8	TRBD2	TGTGCCAGCAGCTCACGACTAGCGGGGACGGGGGAGACCCAGTACTTC	CASSSRLAGTGETQYF
NA	TRBJ2-7	TRBV19	NA	TGTGCCAGTAGTCCCTCTCACCTTGGGGAGCAGTACTTC	CASSPSHLGEQYF
NA	TRBJ2-7	TRBV10-2	NA	TGCGCCAGCAGTTATGTCTCCTACGAGCAGTACTTC	CASSYVSYEQYF
NA	TRBJ2-5	TRBV7-3	NA	TGTGCCAGCAGCTCCACAGGGACGAGGGAGACCCAGTACTTC	CASSSTGTRETQYF
NA	TRBJ2-7	TRBV28	NA	TGTGCCAGCAGCCTGGACACTAAGCCCTACGAGCAGTACTTC	CASSLDTKPYEQYF
NA	TRBJ1-1	TRBV19	NA	TGTGCCAGTAGGGGGCCCGGGCCCGAAGCTTTCTTT	CASRGPGPEAFF
NA	TRBJ1-1	TRBV27	NA	TGTGCCAGCAGTTTCCGGGGTTCAGCCGAAGCTTTCTTT	CASSFRGSAEAFF
NA	TRBJ2-3	TRBV9	TRBD2	TGTGCCAGCAGCGGTAGCGGGCCCGGCACAGATACGCAGTATTTT	CASSGSGPGTDTQYF
NA	TRBJ1-5	TRBV28	NA	TGTGCCAGCAGTTTATTGTGGCAAGCGGATCAGCCCCAGCATTTT	CASSLLWQADQPQHF
NA	TRBJ2-7	TRBV7-9	TRBD2	TGTGCCAGCAGCCTAGTGGGACTAGATTCCCCGTACGAGCAGTACTTC	CASSLVGLDSPYEQYF
NA	TRBJ2-7	TRBV2	NA	TGTGCCAGCAGTGGGAGGAGCTCCTACGAGCAGTACTTC	CASSGRSSYEQYF
NA	TRBJ2-1	TRBV27	NA	TGTGCCAGCAGAACCGGGACTGCCAATGAGCAGTTCTTC	CASRTGTANEQFF
NA	TRBJ2-7	TRBV6-6	NA	TGTGCCAGCAGCGTGGGTTCCGAGCAGTACTTC	CASSVGSEQYF
NA	TRBJ2-1	TRBV27	NA	TGTGCCAGCAGTAACAGCAATGAGCAGTTCTTC	CASSNSNEQFF
once	TRBJ2-3	TRBV10-2	TRBD2	TGCGCCAGCAGTGACACTAGCGGGAGCACAGATACGCAGTATTTT	CASSDTSGSTDTQYF